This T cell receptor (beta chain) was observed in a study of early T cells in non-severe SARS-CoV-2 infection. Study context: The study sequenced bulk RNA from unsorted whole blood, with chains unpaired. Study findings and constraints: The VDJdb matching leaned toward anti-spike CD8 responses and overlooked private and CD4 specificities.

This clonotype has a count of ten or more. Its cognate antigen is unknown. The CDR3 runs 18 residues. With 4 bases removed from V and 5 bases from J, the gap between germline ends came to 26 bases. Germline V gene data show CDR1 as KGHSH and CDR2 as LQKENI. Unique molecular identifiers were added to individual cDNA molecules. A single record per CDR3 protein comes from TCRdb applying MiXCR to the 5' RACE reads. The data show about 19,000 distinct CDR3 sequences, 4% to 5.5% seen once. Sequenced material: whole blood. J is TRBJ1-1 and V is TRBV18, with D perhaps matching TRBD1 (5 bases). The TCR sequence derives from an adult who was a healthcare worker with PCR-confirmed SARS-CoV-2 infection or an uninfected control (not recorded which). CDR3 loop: CASSRSVPTGGSSTEAFF. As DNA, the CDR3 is TGTGCCAGCTCACGGAGCGTTCCTACAGGCGGCAGTTCTACTGAAGCTTTCTTT.